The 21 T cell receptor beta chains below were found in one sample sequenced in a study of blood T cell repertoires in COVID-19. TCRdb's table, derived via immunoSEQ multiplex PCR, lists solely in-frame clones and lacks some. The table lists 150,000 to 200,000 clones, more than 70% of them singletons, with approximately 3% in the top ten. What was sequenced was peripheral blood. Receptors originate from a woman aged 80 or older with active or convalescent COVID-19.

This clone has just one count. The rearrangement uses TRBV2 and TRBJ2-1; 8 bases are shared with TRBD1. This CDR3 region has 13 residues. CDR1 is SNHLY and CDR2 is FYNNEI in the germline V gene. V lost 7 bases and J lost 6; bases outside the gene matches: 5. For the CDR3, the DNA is TGTGCCAGCAAGGACAGGGTCGGCAATGAGCAGTTCTTC. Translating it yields CASKDRVGNEQFF.

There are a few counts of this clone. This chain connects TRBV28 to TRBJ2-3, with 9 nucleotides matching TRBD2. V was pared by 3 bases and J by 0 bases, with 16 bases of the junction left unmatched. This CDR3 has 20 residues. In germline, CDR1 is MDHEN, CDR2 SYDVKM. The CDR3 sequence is CASSFPIGSSGDSSTDTQYF. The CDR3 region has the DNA TGTGCCAGCAGTTTCCCCATTGGGTCTAGCGGGGACTCTAGCACAGATACGCAGTATTTT.

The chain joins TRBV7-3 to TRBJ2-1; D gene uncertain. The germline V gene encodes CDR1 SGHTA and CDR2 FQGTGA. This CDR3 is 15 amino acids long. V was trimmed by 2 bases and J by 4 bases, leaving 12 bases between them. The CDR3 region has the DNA TGTGCCAGCAGCTTAGGGTACGCAGGATACAATGAGCAGTTCTTC. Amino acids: CASSLGYAGYNEQFF.

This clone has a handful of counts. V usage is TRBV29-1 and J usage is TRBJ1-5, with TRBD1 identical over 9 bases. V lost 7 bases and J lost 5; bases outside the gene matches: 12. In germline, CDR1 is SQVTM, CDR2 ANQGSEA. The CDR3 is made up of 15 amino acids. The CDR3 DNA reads TGCAGCGAGATGACACAGGGGGCCCTGCATCAGCCCCAGCATTTT. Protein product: CSEMTQGALHQPQHF.

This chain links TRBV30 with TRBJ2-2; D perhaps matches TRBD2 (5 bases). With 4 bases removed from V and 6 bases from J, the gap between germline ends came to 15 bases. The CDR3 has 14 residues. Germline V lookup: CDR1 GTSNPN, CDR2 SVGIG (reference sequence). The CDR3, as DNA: TGTGCCTGGACCCCGGGAACCTGGTCCGGGGAGCTGTTTTTT. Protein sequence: CAWTPGTWSGELFF.

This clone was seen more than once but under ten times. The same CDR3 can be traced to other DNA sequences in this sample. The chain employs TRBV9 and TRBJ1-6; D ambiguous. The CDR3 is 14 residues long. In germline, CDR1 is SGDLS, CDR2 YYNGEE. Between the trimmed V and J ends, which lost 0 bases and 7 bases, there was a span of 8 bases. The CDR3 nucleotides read TGTGCCAGCAGCGTAGCGGGTAACAATTCACCCCTCCACTTT. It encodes CASSVAGNNSPLHF.

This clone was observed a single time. The CDR3 bases are TGTGCCAGCAGCTTGCAGAGCGAAGCCTACAATGAGCAGTTCTTC. Its protein product is CASSLQSEAYNEQFF. The V and J genes are TRBV11-2 and TRBJ2-1, with unresolved D. CDR3 length: 15 amino acids. Trimming shortened V by 3 bases and J by 2 bases, and 11 bases separated the two germline ends. CDR1 and CDR2 (germline): SGHAT, FQNNGV.

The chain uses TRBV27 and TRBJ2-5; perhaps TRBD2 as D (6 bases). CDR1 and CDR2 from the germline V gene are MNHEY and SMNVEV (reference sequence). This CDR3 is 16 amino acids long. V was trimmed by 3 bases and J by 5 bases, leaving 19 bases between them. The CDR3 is CASSLGVSGSRETQYF. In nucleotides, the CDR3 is TGTGCCAGCAGTTTGGGAGTTAGCGGTTCGCGGGAGACCCAGTACTTC.

The CDR3 region has the DNA TGCGCCAGCAGCTTGGCCGCAGGGGGCTTGGAGACTGAAGCTTTCTTT. Its protein is CASSLAAGGLETEAFF. V and J are TRBV5-1 and TRBJ1-1, with TRBD1 identical over 8 bases. Germline V lookup: CDR1 SGHRS, CDR2 YFSETQ. The J segment lost 5 bases and the V segment lost 0 bases, leaving 9 bases of the junction unmatched. The CDR3 loop spans 16 amino acids.

CDR3 sequence: CASSELGLSYTF. In DNA, the CDR3 is TGTGCCAGCAGTGAGCTAGGTTTGAGCTACACCTTC. J is TRBJ1-2 and V is TRBV25-1; D gene ambiguous. In germline, CDR1 is MGHDK, CDR2 SYGVNS. Deletions cut 3 bases from V and 9 bases from J, with 11 bases between. This CDR3 region has 12 residues.

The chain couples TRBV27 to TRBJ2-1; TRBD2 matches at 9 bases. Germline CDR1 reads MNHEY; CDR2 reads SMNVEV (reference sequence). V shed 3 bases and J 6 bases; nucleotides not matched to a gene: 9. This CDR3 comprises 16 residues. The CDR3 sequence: CASSFRAGGSSNEQFF. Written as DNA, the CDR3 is TGTGCCAGCAGTTTTCGAGCGGGGGGTTCGAGCAATGAGCAGTTCTTC.

This chain's CDR3 is CASSLVGGGVLYEQYF. CDR3 nucleotides: TGTGCCAGCAGCTTGGTTGGCGGGGGGGTTCTTTACGAGCAGTACTTC. The rearrangement links TRBV5-6 to TRBJ2-7; 9 bases align to TRBD2. The CDR3 is 16 amino acids. With V trimmed by 0 bases and J by 4 bases, 8 bases remained unmatched. Germline CDR1 and CDR2: SGHDT and YYEEEE.

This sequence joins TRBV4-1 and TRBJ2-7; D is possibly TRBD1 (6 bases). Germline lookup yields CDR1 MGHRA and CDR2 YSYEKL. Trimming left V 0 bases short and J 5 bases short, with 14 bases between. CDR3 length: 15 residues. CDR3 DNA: TGCGCCAGCAGCCAAGATAACAGGGTTTACCACGAGCAGTACTTC. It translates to CASSQDNRVYHEQYF.

CDR3 residues: CASSPPWQGGNEQFF. The CDR3 DNA reads TGTGCCAGCTCACCACCGTGGCAGGGCGGCAATGAGCAGTTCTTC. The V and J genes are TRBV18 and TRBJ2-1; D perhaps matches TRBD1 (5 bases). Germline CDR1 reads KGHSH; CDR2 reads LQKENI. The CDR3 covers 15 residues. The germline V and J ends were trimmed by 0 bases and 6 bases, with 12 bases remaining between them.

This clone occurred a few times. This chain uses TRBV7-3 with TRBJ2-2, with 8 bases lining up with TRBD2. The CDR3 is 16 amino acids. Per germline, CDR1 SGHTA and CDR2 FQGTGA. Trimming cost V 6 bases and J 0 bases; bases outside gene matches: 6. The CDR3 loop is CASSPGGRTNTGELFF. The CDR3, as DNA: TGTGCCAGCAGTCCGGGGGGGCGGACGAACACCGGGGAGCTGTTTTTT.

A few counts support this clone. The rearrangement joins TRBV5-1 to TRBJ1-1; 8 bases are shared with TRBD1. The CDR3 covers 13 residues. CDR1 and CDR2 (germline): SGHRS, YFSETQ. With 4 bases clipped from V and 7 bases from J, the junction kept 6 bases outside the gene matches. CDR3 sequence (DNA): TGCGCCAGCAGCCCGCAGGGGGCGGTTGAAGCTTTCTTT. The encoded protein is CASSPQGAVEAFF.

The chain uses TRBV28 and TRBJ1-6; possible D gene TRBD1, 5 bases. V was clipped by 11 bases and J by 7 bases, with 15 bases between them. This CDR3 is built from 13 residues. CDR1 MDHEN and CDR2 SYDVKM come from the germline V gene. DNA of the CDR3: TGTGCCCTTAGGGGCAGCGCGAATTCACCCCTCCACTTT. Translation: CALRGSANSPLHF.

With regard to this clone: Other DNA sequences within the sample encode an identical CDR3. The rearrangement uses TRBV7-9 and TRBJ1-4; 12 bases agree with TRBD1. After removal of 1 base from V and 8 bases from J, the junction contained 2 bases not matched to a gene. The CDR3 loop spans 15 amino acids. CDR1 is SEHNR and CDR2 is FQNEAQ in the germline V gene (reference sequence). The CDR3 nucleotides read TGTGCCAGCAGCTTAGACGGGACAGGGGGCGAAAAACTGTTTTTT. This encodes CASSLDGTGGEKLFF.

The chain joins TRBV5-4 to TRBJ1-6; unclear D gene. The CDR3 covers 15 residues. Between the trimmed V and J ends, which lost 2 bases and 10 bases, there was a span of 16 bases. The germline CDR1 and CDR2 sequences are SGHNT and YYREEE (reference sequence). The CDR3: CASSFLSAGVSPLHF. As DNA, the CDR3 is TGTGCCAGCAGCTTTTTAAGTGCGGGCGTCTCACCCCTCCACTTT.

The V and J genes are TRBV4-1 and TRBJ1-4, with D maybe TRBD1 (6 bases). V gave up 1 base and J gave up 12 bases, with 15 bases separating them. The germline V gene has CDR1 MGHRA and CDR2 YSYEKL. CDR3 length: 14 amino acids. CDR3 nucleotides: TGCGCCAGCAGCCAAGGTCAGGGGCTGGGAGAACTGTTTTTT. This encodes CASSQGQGLGELFF.

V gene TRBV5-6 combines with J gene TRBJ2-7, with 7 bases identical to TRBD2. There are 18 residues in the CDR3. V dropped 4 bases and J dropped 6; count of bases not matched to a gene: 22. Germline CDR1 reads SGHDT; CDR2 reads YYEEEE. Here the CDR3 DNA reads TGTGCCAGCAGCCTCACAATATACCTGGGGACTACCAACTTCGAGCAGTACTTC. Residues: CASSLTIYLGTTNFEQYF. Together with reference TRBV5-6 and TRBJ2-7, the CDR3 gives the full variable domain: DAGVTQSPTHLIKTRGQQVTLRCSPKSGHDTVSWYQQALGQGPQFIFQYYEEEERQRGNFPDRFSGHQFPNYSSELNVNALLLGDSALYLCASSLTIYLGTTNFEQYFGPGTRLTVT.